This T cell receptor beta chain was obtained from a study of blood T cell repertoires in COVID-19. Turning to the study itself: Italy, Spain and the United States were the sources of the convalescent and acute COVID-19 samples. Sources were T cells, B-cell-depleted T cells, or PBMCs; the material itself was cDNA or gDNA.

V was cut by 7 bases and J by 2 bases, with 9 bases left in between. CDR1 SGHDT and CDR2 YYEEEE come from the germline V gene. The length of the CDR3 is 13 residues. Produced via immunoSEQ multiplex PCR; TCRdb's table is partial and in-frame only. The sample consists of over 70,000 clones, 86% of them appearing once. The clonotype was recovered from a human donor in a cohort sampled during active COVID-19. The sequencing input was peripheral blood. This chain uses TRBV5-6 with TRBJ1-4; unclear D gene. The CDR3 coding sequence is TGTGCCAGCCTAGGTCCCACTAATGAAAAACTGTTTTTT. Its translation: CASLGPTNEKLFF.